A single sample is the source of the 21 T cell receptor beta chains below, sequenced in a study of Graves' ophthalmopathy and Graves' hyperthyroidism. Amplification from RNA transcripts yielded the TCR beta CDR3 regions. Scientists carried out first-round RT-PCR using HTBI primers and then a second-round multiplex PCR. TCRdb re-analysed the multiplex PCR reads in MiXCR, keeping a single row per CDR3 protein. Among over 450,000 distinct CDR3 sequences listed, approximately 15% were seen once. The specimen was blood. The receptors stem from a woman aged 30 to 39 with Graves' ophthalmopathy.

This clonotype has at least ten counts. J is TRBJ2-5 and V is TRBV7-9; perhaps TRBD2 as D (6 bases). V lost 5 bases and J lost 3, with 10 bases in between. In germline, CDR1 is SEHNR, CDR2 FQNEAQ (reference sequence). CDR3 length: 13 residues. CDR3 DNA: TGTGCCAGCAGCACCTTAGCGGAAGAGACCCAGTACTTC. It yields the protein CASSTLAEETQYF.

This clonotype was recorded many times. This chain connects TRBV5-1 to TRBJ1-6; D gene ambiguous. CDR3 length equals 15 residues. Trimming took off 1 base at V and 5 bases at J, with 10 bases between the two ends. In germline, CDR1 is SGHRS, CDR2 YFSETQ. Here the CDR3 DNA reads TGCGCCAGCAGCTTGAAAGGGATAGATAATTCACCCCTCCACTTT. Encoded protein: CASSLKGIDNSPLHF.

The sample holds many counts of this clonotype. CDR3 DNA sequence: TGTGCCAGCAGTCTGGACAGGTCCGTGAGGCCCCAGCATTTT. Translation: CASSLDRSVRPQHF. V and J are TRBV6-1 and TRBJ1-5, with 7 bases that match TRBD1. The CDR3 runs to 14 residues. V lost 5 bases, J lost 9 bases, and 10 bases stayed unmatched. Germline V gives CDR1 MNHNS, CDR2 SASEGT.

Details on this clonotype: Being one base from a much bigger clone, this may be a read error. The chain links TRBV9 to TRBJ1-6, with D tentatively TRBD1 (5 bases). This CDR3 region has 15 residues. Germline V CDR1 and CDR2: SGDLS, YYNGEE. CDR3 coding DNA: TGTGCCAGCAGCGTATCCGGGGGGAGGAATTCACACCTCCACTTT. Encoded protein: CASSVSGGRNSHLHF.

This clonotype was found many times. J is TRBJ1-2 and V is TRBV20-1, with D possibly being TRBD1 (6 bases). Trimming removed 0 bases from V and 7 bases from J, with 9 bases in between. Germline V gene sequence: CDR1 DFQATT, CDR2 SNEGSKA (reference sequence). The CDR3 is 12 amino acids. The CDR3 DNA is TGCAGTGCTAGAGATTACAGGGCTGGCTACACCTTC. This gives the protein CSARDYRAGYTF.

This clonotype was recorded many times. V and J are TRBV6-2 or TRBV6-3 and TRBJ1-6; D call uncertain. Trimming cost V 7 bases and J 8 bases, with 12 bases left between them. Germline V gene data show CDR1 as MNHEY and CDR2 as SVGEGT. The CDR3 spans 13 residues. CDR3 in DNA: TGTGCCAGCACTGACCCTGGGGATTCACCCCTCCACTTT. It specifies CASTDPGDSPLHF.

In this sample, this clonotype turned up many times. V gene TRBV28 combines with J gene TRBJ1-2, with D possibly being TRBD1 (5 bases). There are 12 residues in the CDR3. Between the trimmed V and J ends, which lost 4 bases and 8 bases, there was a span of 11 bases. Germline V CDR1 and CDR2: MDHEN, SYDVKM. CDR3 DNA: TGTGCCAGCAGTTCTTGGAGGGACGGCTACACCTTC. Translating it yields CASSSWRDGYTF.

About this clonotype itself: With a much larger clone just one base away, this may be a read error. The gene calls are TRBV20-1 and TRBJ2-7; maybe TRBD2 (5 bases). The germline CDR1 and CDR2 sequences are DFQATT and SNEGSKA (reference sequence). The CDR3 loop spans 15 amino acids. The CDR3 protein is CSARSSAISSYEQCF. DNA of the CDR3: TGCAGTGCTAGAAGTAGCGCGATAAGCTCCTACGAGCAGTGCTTC.

This chain links TRBV6-1 with TRBJ1-1; D is ambiguous. The CDR3 runs 14 residues. V shed 3 bases and J shed 6 bases, with 14 bases lying between them. CDR1 is MNHNS and CDR2 is SASEGT in the germline V gene. This CDR3 is CASSDVGSASEAFF. In DNA form, the CDR3 reads TGTGCCAGCAGTGACGTGGGGTCGGCATCTGAAGCTTTCTTT.

This clonotype occurred many times. V usage is TRBV5-1 and J usage is TRBJ1-5; D is ambiguous. The CDR3 is 15 amino acids. Germline V lookup: CDR1 SGHRS, CDR2 YFSETQ. V was cut by 5 bases and J by 2 bases, with 14 bases left in between. The CDR3 region is CASRETEGGNQPQHF. CDR3 nucleotides: TGCGCCAGCAGGGAAACAGAGGGCGGCAATCAGCCCCAGCATTTT.

This clonotype was counted ten times or more. The chain is built from TRBV2 and TRBJ2-3; 7 nucleotides agree with TRBD2. The germline V gene has CDR1 SNHLY and CDR2 FYNNEI. This CDR3 is built from 16 residues. J lost 4 bases, V lost 4 bases, and 11 bases had no gene match. CDR3 protein: CASSVASGTFADTQYF. In DNA, the CDR3 is TGTGCCAGCAGTGTCGCAAGCGGGACGTTCGCAGATACGCAGTATTTT.

This clonotype was detected ten times or more. The CDR3 sequence is CASSSQGKNTEAFF. The DNA of the CDR3 is TGTGCCAGCAGTTCACAGGGAAAGAACACTGAAGCTTTCTTT. The chain joins TRBV6-5 to TRBJ1-1; a possible D gene is TRBD1 (6 bases). The CDR3 contains 14 residues. Trimming removed 4 bases at V and 1 base at J, with 10 bases between. Germline V CDR1 and CDR2: MNHEY, SVGAGI.

The chain is built from TRBV6-1 and TRBJ1-1; TRBD1 might be the D (5 bases). Trimming removed 6 bases at V and 5 bases at J, with 13 bases between. CDR3 length: 13 amino acids. Germline loops: CDR1 MNHNS, CDR2 SASEGT. CDR3 protein: CASSPMRGTEAFF. The CDR3 coding sequence is TGTGCCAGCAGCCCAATGCGGGGGACTGAAGCTTTCTTT.

This clonotype was recorded many times. The rearrangement uses TRBV2 and TRBJ2-6; D may be TRBD1 (7 bases). Trimming stripped 7 bases from V and 3 bases from J, with 13 bases between. CDR1 and CDR2 (germline): SNHLY, FYNNEI. The CDR3 sequence is 15 residues long. The CDR3 DNA reads TGTGCCAGCATGCAGGGGGGTCGTGGGGCCAACGTCCTGACTTTC. This codes for CASMQGGRGANVLTF.

J is TRBJ1-3 and V is TRBV2; no clear D. Germline V gives CDR1 SNHLY, CDR2 FYNNEI. Trimming pared 6 bases from V and 4 bases from J, leaving 13 bases between. CDR3 length equals 14 residues. DNA for the CDR3: TGTGCCAGCAGATTAGAAGTCTCGGGAAACACCATATATTTT. It specifies CASRLEVSGNTIYF.

This clonotype has ten or more counts. The chain combines TRBV4-1 with TRBJ1-5; weak D call: TRBD1 (5 bases). CDR1 is MGHRA and CDR2 is YSYEKL in the germline V gene. Deletions cut 0 bases from V and 2 bases from J, with 11 bases between. This CDR3 has 16 amino acids. The CDR3 nucleotides are TGCGCCAGCAGCCAAGATGGGGGTATTGGCAATCAGCCCCAGCATTTT. Protein: CASSQDGGIGNQPQHF.

Many counts were recorded for this clonotype. The V gene is TRBV6-4, the J gene TRBJ2-2, with 10 bases aligning to TRBD1. This CDR3 spans 17 amino acids. The V segment lost 7 bases and the J segment 6 bases; nucleotides outside the gene matches: 14. Germline-derived CDR1 and CDR2 are MRHNA and SNTAGT. CDR3 in DNA: TGTGCCAGCAAGATCCGACAGGGGGCCGGCGGAGCCGGGGAGCTGTTTTTT. It codes for CASKIRQGAGGAGELFF.

Concerning this clonotype: The CDR3 does not end in the conserved phenylalanine or tryptophan, so this is likely a read error. No DNA is shown, since the ends of the CDR3 on it are uncertain; the CDR3 is the one TCRdb lists. The CDR3 is CASSLEPGAGELWL. V is TRBV5-5 and J is TRBJ2-2; the D call TRBD1 from the table was never checked on the DNA. The CDR3 length equals 14 residues, ends included. The germline V gene encodes CDR1 SGHKS and CDR2 YYEKEE (reference sequence).

The chain has TRBV5-1 and TRBJ2-2; 7 positions match TRBD1. The CDR3 loop spans 14 amino acids. V trimming: 3 bases; J trimming: 4 bases; junction bases outside the gene matches: 3. Germline V CDR1 and CDR2: SGHRS, YFSETQ. The CDR3 region is CASSSGQFTGELFF. CDR3 in DNA: TGCGCCAGCAGCTCGGGACAGTTCACCGGGGAGCTGTTTTTT.

This clonotype has at least ten counts. The V call is TRBV20-1, the J call TRBJ1-2; no clear D. V was cut by 0 bases and J by 4 bases, with 12 bases left in between. The CDR3 has 14 residues. Germline CDR1 reads DFQATT; CDR2 reads SNEGSKA (reference sequence). The CDR3 here is CSARDGKGSYGYTF. In nucleotides, the CDR3 is TGCAGTGCTAGAGATGGAAAGGGAAGCTATGGCTACACCTTC.

The chain is built from TRBV5-6 and TRBJ1-1; 10 nucleotides match TRBD1. The CDR3 is 16 amino acids. V was pared by 1 base and J by 1 base, with 4 bases of the junction left unmatched. Looked up from germline, CDR1 is SGHDT and CDR2 is YYEEEE. CDR3 loop: CASSLPDRGSNTEAFF. The DNA of the CDR3 is TGTGCCAGCAGCTTGCCGGACAGGGGGTCGAACACTGAAGCTTTCTTT. The whole variable domain, filled in from reference TRBV5-6 and TRBJ1-1, reads DAGVTQSPTHLIKTRGQQVTLRCSPKSGHDTVSWYQQALGQGPQFIFQYYEEEERQRGNFPDRFSGHQFPNYSSELNVNALLLGDSALYLCASSLPDRGSNTEAFFGQGTRLTVV.